The sequence of this T cell receptor (beta chain) was determined in a study of beta chain features in type 1 diabetes. Study conclusions and caveats: Among patients with Type 1 diabetes, TCRB CDR3s were moderately but significantly shorter in every one of the four CD4+ subsets.

CDR3 length equals 13 residues. The V segment lost 4 bases and the J segment 15 bases; nucleotides outside the gene matches: 13. The germline V gene encodes CDR1 SGHNT and CDR2 YYREEE (reference sequence). The authors reverse transcribed all of the isolated RNA, so sequencing captured expressed TCRB transcripts. Produced via immunoSEQ multiplex PCR; TCRdb's table is partial and in-frame only. The repertoire holds a few hundred thousand clones, with about 13% as singletons. The table lists this clone with many counts. What it binds is not known. Source material: naive CD4+ T cells from blood. The V gene is TRBV5-4, the J gene TRBJ2-1; 7 bases are a match to TRBD2. The source is a man aged 25 to 45 with type 1 diabetes. In DNA form, the CDR3 reads TGTGCCAGCAGCGAGACTAGCCCTGATGTGATGTTCTTC. Translating it yields CASSETSPDVMFF.